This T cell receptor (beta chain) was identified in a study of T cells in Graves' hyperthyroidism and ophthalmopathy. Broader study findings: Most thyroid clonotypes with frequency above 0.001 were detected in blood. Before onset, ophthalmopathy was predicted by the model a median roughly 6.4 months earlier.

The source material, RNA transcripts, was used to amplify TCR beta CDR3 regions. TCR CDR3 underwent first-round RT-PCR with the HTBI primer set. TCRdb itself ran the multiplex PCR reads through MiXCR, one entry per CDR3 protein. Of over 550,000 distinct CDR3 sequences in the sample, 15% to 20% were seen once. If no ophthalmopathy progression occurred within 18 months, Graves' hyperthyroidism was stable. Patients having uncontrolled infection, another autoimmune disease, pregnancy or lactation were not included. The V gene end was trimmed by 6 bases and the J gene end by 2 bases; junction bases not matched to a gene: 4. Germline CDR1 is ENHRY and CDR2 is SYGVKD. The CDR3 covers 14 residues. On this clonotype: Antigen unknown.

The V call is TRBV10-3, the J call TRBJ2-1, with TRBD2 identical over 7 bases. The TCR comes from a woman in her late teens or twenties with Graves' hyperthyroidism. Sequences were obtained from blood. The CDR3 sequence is CAIRAGLTYNEQFF. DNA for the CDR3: TGTGCCATCAGAGCGGGACTCACCTACAATGAGCAGTTCTTC.